The next 5 T cell receptor beta chains were all read from a single sample in a study of T cell responses to AZD1222 COVID-19 vaccine. Repertoires were generated with immunoSEQ multiplex PCR, while TCRdb's copy carries only in-frame clones and drops some. The sample consists of roughly 150,000 clones, approximately 90% of them appearing once. The sequencing used peripheral blood, collected on day 0 of AZD1222 vaccination. The receptors here all came from an adult in good health.

Only a few counts were recorded for this clone. The chain links TRBV13 to TRBJ1-1; 9 nucleotides match TRBD1. The CDR3 consists of 14 residues. The V segment lost 8 bases and the J segment 2 bases; nucleotides outside the gene matches: 6. Germline V CDR1 and CDR2: PRHDT, FYEKMQ (reference sequence). CDR3 DNA sequence: TGTGCCAGCCGGGACAGGGCCAAAAACACTGAAGCTTTCTTT. It is translated as CASRDRAKNTEAFF. The full variable domain, with the rest looked up from reference TRBV13 and TRBJ1-1, is AAGVIQSPRHLIKEKRETATLKCYPIPRHDTVYWYQQGPGQDPQFLISFYEKMQSDKGSIPDRFSAQQFSDYHSELNMSSLELGDSALYFCASRDRAKNTEAFFGQGTRLTVV.

This clone was seen a few times. The chain is built from TRBV9 and TRBJ2-7, with D unclear. Trimming pared 4 bases from V and 3 bases from J, leaving 14 bases between. The CDR3 loop spans 14 amino acids. The germline CDR1 and CDR2 sequences are SGDLS and YYNGEE. The CDR3 protein is CASSPRGRLYEQYF. CDR3 nucleotide sequence: TGTGCCAGCAGCCCCAGAGGCCGTCTCTACGAGCAGTACTTC.

The rearrangement joins TRBV5-4 to TRBJ1-4; TRBD1 matches 11 bases. V was pared by 4 bases and J by 7 bases, with 6 bases of the junction left unmatched. The CDR3 sequence is 15 residues long. CDR1 SGHNT and CDR2 YYREEE come from the germline V gene (reference sequence). The CDR3 is CASSQRGTGGEKLFF. For the CDR3, the DNA is TGTGCCAGCAGCCAACGGGGGACAGGGGGTGAAAAACTGTTTTTT.

The gene calls are TRBV29-1 and TRBJ1-3; the D is unclear. V shed 3 bases and J shed 7 bases, with 16 bases lying between them. This CDR3 has 14 amino acids. Looked up from germline, CDR1 is SQVTM and CDR2 is ANQGSEA. In DNA form, the CDR3 reads TGCAGCGTTGACGCCACCGGGATTGGGAACACCATATATTTT. It encodes CSVDATGIGNTIYF.

The chain is built from TRBV18 and TRBJ1-1; the match to TRBD1 covers 7 bases. The CDR3 has 16 amino acids. Trimming took 3 bases from V and 0 from J; bases not matched to a gene: 7. Germline V gene data show CDR1 as KGHSH and CDR2 as LQKENI. The DNA of the CDR3 is TGTGCCAGCTCACCCCCCTTAGACAGGGTGAACACTGAAGCTTTCTTT. Translation gives CASSPPLDRVNTEAFF.